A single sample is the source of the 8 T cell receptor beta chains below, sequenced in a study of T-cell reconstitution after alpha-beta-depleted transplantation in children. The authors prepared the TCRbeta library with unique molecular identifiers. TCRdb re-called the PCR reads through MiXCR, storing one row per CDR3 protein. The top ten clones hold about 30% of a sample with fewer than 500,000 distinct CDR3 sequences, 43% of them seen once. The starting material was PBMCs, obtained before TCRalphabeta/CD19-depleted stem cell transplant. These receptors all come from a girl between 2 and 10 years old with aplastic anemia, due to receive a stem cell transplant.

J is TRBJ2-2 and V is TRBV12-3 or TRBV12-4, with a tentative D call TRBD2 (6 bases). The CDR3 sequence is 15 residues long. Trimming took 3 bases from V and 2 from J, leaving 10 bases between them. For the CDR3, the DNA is TGTGCCAGCAGTTTGGGGGGTGGTAACACCGGGGAGCTGTTTTTT. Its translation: CASSLGGGNTGELFF.

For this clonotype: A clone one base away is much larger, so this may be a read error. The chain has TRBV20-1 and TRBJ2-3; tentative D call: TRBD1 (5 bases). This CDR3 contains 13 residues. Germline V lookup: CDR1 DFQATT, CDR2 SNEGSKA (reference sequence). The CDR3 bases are TGCATTGCCATTAGGGGTAGCACAGATACGCAGTATTTT. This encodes CIAIRGSTDTQYF.

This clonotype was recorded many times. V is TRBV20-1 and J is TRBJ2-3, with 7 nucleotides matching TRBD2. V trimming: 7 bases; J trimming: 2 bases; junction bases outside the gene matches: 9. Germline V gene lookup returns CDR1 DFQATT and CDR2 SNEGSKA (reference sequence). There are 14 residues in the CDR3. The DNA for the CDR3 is TGCAGTGGCTACGGAGCGGGGCCCACAGATACGCAGTATTTT. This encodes CSGYGAGPTDTQYF.

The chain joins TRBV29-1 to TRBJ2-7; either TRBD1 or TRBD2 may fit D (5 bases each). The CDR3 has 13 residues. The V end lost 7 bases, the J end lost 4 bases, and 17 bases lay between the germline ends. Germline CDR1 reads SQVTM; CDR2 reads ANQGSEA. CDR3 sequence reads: CSAGDGPRYEQYF. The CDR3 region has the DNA TGCAGCGCTGGGGACGGACCGCGGTACGAGCAGTACTTC.

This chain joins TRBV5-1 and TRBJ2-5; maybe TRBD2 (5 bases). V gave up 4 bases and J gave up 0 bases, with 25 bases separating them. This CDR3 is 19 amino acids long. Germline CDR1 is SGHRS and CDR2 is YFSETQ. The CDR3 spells CASSARPPPSGLYQETQYF. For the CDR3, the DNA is TGCGCCAGCAGCGCCCGCCCCCCACCCAGCGGATTGTACCAAGAGACCCAGTACTTC.

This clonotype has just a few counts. The CDR3 DNA follows: TGTGCCACCAGTGATGAGGGGTACACTGAAGCTTTCTTT. Amino acid sequence: CATSDEGYTEAFF. The V and J genes are TRBV24-1 and TRBJ1-1, with TRBD1 as a possible D gene (5 bases). The germline V and J ends were trimmed by 3 bases and 3 bases, with 7 bases remaining between them. The CDR3 has 13 residues. Germline V gene data show CDR1 as KGHDR and CDR2 as SFDVKD.

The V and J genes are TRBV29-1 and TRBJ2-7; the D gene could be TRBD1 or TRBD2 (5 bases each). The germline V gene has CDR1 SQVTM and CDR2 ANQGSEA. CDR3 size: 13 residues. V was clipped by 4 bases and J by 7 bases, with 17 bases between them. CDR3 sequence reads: CSVGTGTSREQYF. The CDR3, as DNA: TGCAGCGTTGGAACCGGGACCTCAAGGGAGCAGTACTTC.

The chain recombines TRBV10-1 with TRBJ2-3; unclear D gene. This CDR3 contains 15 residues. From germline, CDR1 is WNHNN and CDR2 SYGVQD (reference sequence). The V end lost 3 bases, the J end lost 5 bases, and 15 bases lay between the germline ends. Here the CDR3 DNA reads TGCGCCAGCAGTGAACGGGTGGCCCTCGAAGATACGCAGTATTTT. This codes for CASSERVALEDTQYF.